The clone carrying this T cell receptor beta chain was detected only a few times. Germline trimming cut 0 bases from V and 7 bases from J; bases unmatched to any gene: 10. From germline, CDR1 is SGHRS and CDR2 YFSETQ. The CDR3 runs to 17 residues. One entry per CDR3 protein results from TCRdb running MiXCR on the RT-PCR reads. The sample lists about 700,000 distinct CDR3 sequences, approximately 15% seen once, with 3.6% in the top ten. This chain connects TRBV5-1 to TRBJ1-5; TRBD1 agrees at 10 bases. Specimen: memory CD4+ T cells from blood. The clonotype comes from a female donor in good health, serving as a healthy control. CDR3 DNA sequence: TGCGCCAGCAGCTTGGCATGGACAGGGGGGACTCGACAGCCCCAGCATTTT. Translation gives CASSLAWTGGTRQPQHF.